Listed below are T cell receptor beta chains from one sample, sequenced in a study of PD-L1 blockade in urothelial cancer. Profiled with immunoSEQ multiplex PCR; TCRdb holds only in-frame clones, not every one. Altogether tens of thousands of clones are present, 90% being singletons, with the ten largest covering around 1.6%. The starting material was PBMCs, obtained around atezolizumab (anti-PD-L1) treatment. The receptors originated from a man in his fifties or sixties with urothelial cancer. CDR3s include the opening cysteine and the closing phenylalanine or tryptophan. A D gene is named only where the DNA matches it firmly. Clone size appears in some rows only: once, few, many, or a class for an expanded clone.

CDR3 DNA,CDR3 protein,CDR3 length,V gene,J gene,D gene,clone size
TGTGCCAGCAGTACAGGGGCAGGGGGAGCCGGGGAGCTGTTTTTT,CASSTGAGGAGELFF,15,TRBV28,TRBJ2-2,TRBD1,NA
TGCGCCAGCAGCCTAAGGGGAGGGCGCGCTTTACGTAGCAATCAGCCCCAGCATTTT,CASSLRGGRALRSNQPQHF,19,TRBV4-3,TRBJ1-5,NA,NA
TGTGCCAGCAGCTTAGGCCCTAGCGGGGGCTACGAGCAGTACTTC,CASSLGPSGGYEQYF,15,TRBV7-2,TRBJ2-7,TRBD2,NA
TGTGCCTGGAGGCGACAGAGCACTGAAGCTTTCTTT,CAWRRQSTEAFF,12,TRBV30,TRBJ1-1,NA,few
TGTGCCAGCAGCTCACCCCCGGGGAGGGTCCACACCGGGGAGCTGTTTTTT,CASSSPPGRVHTGELFF,17,TRBV7-3,TRBJ2-2,TRBD2,NA
TGTGCCAGCAGCCCCTATCAATTCTTGTATGGCTACACCTTC,CASSPYQFLYGYTF,14,TRBV7-8,TRBJ1-2,NA,NA
TGTGCCAGCTCACTACAGGGGGCTTACAATGAGCAGTTCTTC,CASSLQGAYNEQFF,14,TRBV18,TRBJ2-1,TRBD1,NA
TGCGCCAGTTCCGCCCTAGCGGGGGTCAGCATTCAGTACTTC,CASSALAGVSIQYF,14,TRBV10-2,TRBJ2-4,TRBD2,NA
TGCGCCAGCAGCCAAGATTGGGGGAGGGGGAACTACGAGCAGTACTTC,CASSQDWGRGNYEQYF,16,TRBV4-3,TRBJ2-7,NA,NA
TGTGCCAGCAGCTTATACAGGGTCAGAGACAATGAGCAGTTCTTC,CASSLYRVRDNEQFF,15,TRBV7-2,TRBJ2-1,NA,NA
TGTGCCAGCAGCTCGGCTAGCGGGAGTTCCTACAATGAGCAGTTCTTC,CASSSASGSSYNEQFF,16,TRBV11-2,TRBJ2-1,TRBD2,NA
TGTGCCAGCAGTGAAACGGGAGGTCAGCCCCAGCATTTT,CASSETGGQPQHF,13,TRBV2,TRBJ1-5,NA,NA
TGTGCCAGCAGTTTCCAGGACTATAGCAATCAGCCCCAGCATTTT,CASSFQDYSNQPQHF,15,TRBV28,TRBJ1-5,NA,NA
TGTGCCAGCAGCCAAGATCACAGGACAGGGGACGGCTACACCTTC,CASSQDHRTGDGYTF,15,TRBV4-2,TRBJ1-2,TRBD1,NA
TGCGCCAGCAGCCAAGAACCCGGGAGAAATCGACCCGGGGAGCTGTTTTTT,CASSQEPGRNRPGELFF,17,TRBV4-3,TRBJ2-2,NA,NA
TGCGCCAGCAGCGCCACTCTGACAGGGGGTAATGAAAAACTGTTTTTT,CASSATLTGGNEKLFF,16,TRBV5-1,TRBJ1-4,TRBD1,NA
TGTGCCAGCAGTTACTCGGTGGGGCGACAAGAGACCCAGTACTTC,CASSYSVGRQETQYF,15,TRBV6-5,TRBJ2-5,NA,NA
TGTGCCTGGAGCGCACCTCAGGTTAGCTCTGGAAACACCATATATTTT,CAWSAPQVSSGNTIYF,16,TRBV30,TRBJ1-3,NA,NA